The entry below describes one T cell receptor (beta chain). No antigen is known for it. One junction end does not reproduce the germline sequence, and a read error may be involved. The data originate from a study of post-analysis software for immune sequencing data. Background on the study: Disease courses included relapsing-remitting, secondary progressive and progressive-relapsing multiple sclerosis. General study findings and limits: Controls had lower frequencies than patients of 4 or 5 TRBV segments, which included TRBV5-6, TRBV5-1 and TRBV20-1. Significantly decreased normalized Chao1 diversity was recorded for multiple sclerosis patients relative to controls.

CDR3 size: 15 residues. TCR beta libraries were prepared from cDNA with unique molecular identifiers. TCRdb processed the PCR reads anew with MiXCR; each CDR3 protein has one entry. The table has 450,000 or so distinct CDR3 sequences, approximately 46% seen once; the top ten hold 9.5% to 13%. The origin of this receptor is a girl between 10 and 17 years old with multiple sclerosis. The V call is TRBV12-3 or TRBV12-4, the J call TRBJ2-1; D unclear. The sequencing input was blood. CDR3 residues: CANSLRPSSYNEQFF. For the CDR3, the DNA is TGTGCCAACAGTTTACGTCCGAGCTCCTACAATGAGCAGTTCTTC.